This T cell receptor (beta chain) was profiled in a study of blood T cell repertoires in COVID-19. Original data processing: For nucleated cells, counts were estimated from reference gene primer amplification. Here immunoSEQ multiplex PCR was the method, and the copy in TCRdb shows in-frame clones only, minus some. That table furnishes V, J and clone size, whereas the DNA furnished D and trimming. The top ten clones hold roughly 1.2% of a sample with about 180,000 clones, roughly 87% of them seen once. The CDR3 extends over 14 amino acids. Germline V gene data show CDR1 as LNHDA and CDR2 as SQIVND (reference sequence). Trimming shortened V by 3 bases and J by 6 bases, and 14 bases separated the two germline ends. Participant ages covered roughly 18 to 89 years across 25 or so US areas.

This TCR derives from a human donor with acute COVID-19. The donor label of this sample is uncertain. Source material: PBMCs or T cells enriched from blood (not recorded which). The V and J genes are TRBV19 and TRBJ1-2; D possibly corresponds to TRBD1 (5 bases). CDR3: CASSILRVADGYTF. The CDR3 region has the DNA TGTGCCAGTAGTATTCTCAGGGTAGCGGATGGCTACACCTTC.